What follows describes a single T cell receptor (beta chain). Its antigen is not identified. The sample is drawn from a study of shared clonotypes between healthy human individuals. Study-level information: A couple of female and a few male donors aged 18 to 49 were enrolled. The study's findings and limits: Sharing of clonotypes among donors was expected to vary with sequencing depth.

The material for each subset, its genomic DNA, was split evenly across several immunoSEQ plates. Per the authors' pipeline: ImmunoSEQ output held junction-only sequences without quality scores, so filtering differed. Sequencing was performed with immunoSEQ multiplex PCR; in TCRdb, only in-frame clones are kept and a portion is missing. From that table come the V and J calls and clone size; the DNA was used to work out D and trimming. The data contain 500,000 to 650,000 clones, around 80% of them singletons. This clonotype was sampled from a woman aged 40 to 49 in good health. Some clones in this sample may be carry-over from other donors' samples. Sequencing was carried out using PBMCs.

CDR3 nucleotides: TGTGCCAGCAGTTTGAATAGCGGCGTCTCCTACGAGCAGTACTTC. This codes for CASSLNSGVSYEQYF. This chain links TRBV28 with TRBJ2-7, with D possibly matching TRBD2 (6 bases). V lost 3 bases, J lost 0 bases, and 12 bases lay in between. CDR3 size: 15 residues. Germline-derived CDR1 and CDR2 are MDHEN and SYDVKM.